These 25 T cell receptor delta chains were sequenced from one sample in a study of γδ T cells in repeated Plasmodium falciparum infection. TCRdb fed the multiplex PCR reads into CATT to redo clone calling. In the table there are 70,000 to 95,000 delta-chain clones, over 1.3% of which are singletons. Flow sorting of PBMC yielded separate Vgamma9/Vdelta2+ and Vdelta2-negative gammadelta T cell populations for bulk repertoire analysis. Sequenced sample: gamma-delta T cells from blood. The source of these receptors is a pool of human donors (malaria-infected and uninfected, not separated).

A few counts support this clone. TCRdb attributes to this sequence the protein of a much larger clone, which differs from the DNA translation at residue 16; a read error is likely, and the protein displayed is translated from the DNA. The V call is TRDV2, the J call TRDJ1, with 11 bases fitting TRDD3. Looked up from germline, CDR1 is GEAIGNYY and CDR2 is EKD. This CDR3 has 21 amino acids. Trimming cost V 0 bases and J 3 bases; bases outside gene matches: 20. CDR3 loop: CACDTVYGPMGDTLDSDKLIF. CDR3 sequence (DNA): TGTGCCTGTGACACCGTCTATGGGCCCATGGGGGATACGTTAGACTCCGATAAACTCATCTTT.

This clone was found many times. TCRdb has a much larger clone's protein, which differs at residue 4 from the translation of this DNA, likely because of a read error; what is shown is the protein translated from the DNA. The genes are TRDV2 and TRDJ2; TRDD3 matches at 11 bases. Because TCRdb records no J gene, it was assigned here through a match of the DNA to germline. CDR3 size: 17 residues. Germline CDR1 is GEAIGNYY and CDR2 is EKD. CDR3 sequence: CACGTGMGDTRTAQLFF. The DNA of the CDR3 is TGTGCCTGTGGCACCGGGATGGGGGATACGCGAACAGCACAACTCTTCTTT.

This clone was detected a few times. The protein TCRdb lists belongs to a much larger clone and differs from this DNA's translation at residue 16, which points to a read error; the protein shown is made from the DNA. The rearrangement joins TRDV2 to TRDJ3; 10 bases map to TRDD3. The germline V gene has CDR1 GEAIGNYY and CDR2 EKD. The CDR3 totals 18 residues. In DNA form, the CDR3 reads TGTGCCTGTGACACTGGGGGATACAGGTCCTGGGACACCCGACAGGTGTTTTTC. It yields the protein CACDTGGYRSWDTRQVFF.

The V call is TRDV1, the J call TRDJ1, with 12 nucleotides matching TRDD3. The J gene, missing from TCRdb, was assigned here through DNA to germline matching. This CDR3 region has 17 residues. From germline, CDR1 is TSWWSYY and CDR2 QGS. V trimming: 5 bases; J trimming: 0 bases; junction bases outside the gene matches: 7. The CDR3 protein is CALGITLGDTYTDKLIF. The CDR3 nucleotides read TGTGCTCTTGGGATTACGCTGGGGGATACGTACACCGATAAACTCATCTTT.

Comment on this clone: The protein TCRdb lists belongs to a much larger clone and differs from this DNA's translation at residue 3, which points to a read error; the protein shown is made from the DNA. The rearrangement uses TRDV2 and TRDJ1; tentative D call: TRDD3 (5 bases). No J gene was available from TCRdb, and it was assigned here by a germline match of the DNA. The germline gives CDR1 GEAIGNYY, CDR2 EKD. The CDR3 has 15 amino acids. The CDR3, as DNA: TGTGCCTATGACCAAATTTCCCGGGGAACCGATAAACTCATCTTT. Residues: CAYDQISRGTDKLIF.

This clone was recorded a few times. TCRdb records a much larger clone's protein for this DNA, with a difference at residue 5 that likely arises from a read error; the protein given is the translation of the DNA. The chain has TRDV2 and TRDJ3; D is unclear. No J gene was available from TCRdb, and it was assigned here by a germline match of the DNA. The V gene's germline CDR1 is GEAIGNYY and CDR2 EKD. Trimming left V 2 bases short and J 17 bases short, with 9 bases between. The CDR3 totals 11 residues. The CDR3 sequence is CACDISSEMFF. The CDR3 DNA sequence: TGTGCCTGTGACATCTCATCTGAGATGTTTTTC.

As for this clone: This likely traces to a read error, being one base from a far larger clone. Other DNA sequences in the same sample also yield this CDR3. For the CDR3, the DNA is TGTGCCTGTGACACCGTGAGTACTGGGGGATTCCAGGGCTCCTGGGACACCCGACAGATGTTCTTC. Translated, it gives CACDTVSTGGFQGSWDTRQMFF. The J gene has no call, while the V gene is TRDV2; whether TRDD3, the table's D call, matches the DNA was not checked. The CDR3 covers 22 residues. CDR1 and CDR2 from the germline V gene are GEAIGNYY and EKD.

As regards this clone: The mismatch at residue 6 between this DNA's translation and the TCRdb protein of a much larger clone likely reflects a read error; the protein shown is translated from the DNA. CDR3 amino acids: CALGEGTRYWGTRGYTDKLIF. CDR3 nucleotides: TGTGCTCTTGGGGAAGGCACTAGGTACTGGGGGACCCGGGGGTACACCGATAAACTCATCTTT. The gene calls are TRDV1 and TRDJ1; 9 bases match TRDD3. Because TCRdb records no J gene, it was assigned here through a match of the DNA to germline. The CDR3 is 21 residues long. Germline V gene lookup returns CDR1 TSWWSYY and CDR2 QGS. V shed 2 bases, J shed 0 bases, and the junction held 19 bases outside the gene matches.

Only a few counts were recorded for this clone. TCRdb's protein, taken from a much larger clone, differs from this DNA's translation at residue 8, likely owing to a read error; the protein displayed comes from the DNA. The V gene is TRDV1, the J gene TRDJ1, with 10 bases lining up with TRDD3. Assignment of the J gene here rests on matching the DNA to germline, because TCRdb gives none. V lost 0 bases and J lost 0; bases outside the gene matches: 13. The CDR3 contains 20 residues. Germline values: CDR1 TSWWSYY, CDR2 QGS. CDR3 sequence (DNA): TGTGCTCTTGGGGAACTACGACTAGACTGGGGGATCAAGTACACCGATAAACTCATCTTT. Its protein product is CALGELRLDWGIKYTDKLIF.

Concerning this clone: This clone may be a read error of a much larger clone one base away. The same CDR3 can be traced to other DNA sequences in this sample. The chain is built from TRDV1 and TRDJ1; 9 nucleotides line up with TRDD3. Germline lookup yields CDR1 TSWWSYY and CDR2 QGS. The CDR3 sequence is 26 residues long. The chain's CDR3 is CALGATIPFSISSWGYAAPYTDKLIF. Written as DNA, the CDR3 is TGTGCTCTTGGGGCCACTATTCCCTTCTCCATATCAAGCTGGGGATACGCCGCGCCGTACACCGATAAGCTCATCTTT.

In regard to this clone: The protein given by TCRdb reflects a much larger clone and differs at residue 12 from this DNA's translation, likely from a read error; the protein shown is the DNA's translation. The J gene was not called, though the V gene is TRDV1; the D call of TRDD3 is as the table states it, not checked on the DNA. This CDR3 has 23 amino acids. Germline V gene data show CDR1 as TSWWSYY and CDR2 as QGS. The CDR3 DNA reads TGTGCTCTTGGGGAACTATTGGCCTGCGGGGTGTGGGATACAAGCCTGTACACCGATAAGCTCATCTTT. Encoded protein: CALGELLACGVWDTSLYTDKLIF.

As for this clone: The protein in TCRdb stems from a much larger clone and differs at residue 12 from this DNA's translation, likely a read error; here the protein is translated from the DNA. The V gene corresponds to TRDV2; no J gene was called; TRDD3, the table's D call, lacks a check against the DNA. The CDR3 extends over 14 amino acids. The germline gives CDR1 GEAIGNYY, CDR2 EKD. The CDR3 DNA reads TGTGCCTGTGACGGGGGGATACAGACCGATAAACCCATCTTT. It encodes CACDGGIQTDKPIF.

A few counts support this clone. Translating this DNA gives a protein that differs at residue 11 from the TCRdb one, which belongs to a much larger clone; a read error is likely, and the protein shown is this translation. The genes are TRDV1 and TRDJ1; D is perhaps TRDD3 (7 bases). As TCRdb names no J gene, one was assigned here on the basis of a DNA match to germline. The V gene's germline CDR1 is TSWWSYY and CDR2 QGS. The V end lost 0 bases, the J end lost 2 bases, and 25 bases lay between the germline ends. This CDR3 has 20 residues. The CDR3 spells CALGELPTGDGGILTDKLIF. For the CDR3, the DNA is TGTGCTCTTGGGGAACTTCCTACGGGGGACGGGGGGATCCTTACCGATAAACTCATCTTT.

There are many counts of this clone. The protein given by TCRdb reflects a much larger clone and differs at residue 7 from this DNA's translation, likely from a read error; the protein shown is the DNA's translation. The chain employs TRDV2 and TRDJ1, with D possibly matching TRDD3 (6 bases). V dropped 1 base and J dropped 4 bases, with 21 bases sitting between them. In germline, CDR1 is GEAIGNYY, CDR2 EKD. This CDR3 is 17 amino acids long. The CDR3 DNA sequence: TGTGCCTGTGACACTCAATGCTGGGGCAGAGACGACGATAAACTCATCTTT. This translates into CACDTQCWGRDDDKLIF.

This clone was seen a few times. TCRdb's protein, taken from a much larger clone, differs from this DNA's translation at residue 12, likely owing to a read error; the protein displayed comes from the DNA. The chain employs TRDV1 and TRDJ1; possibly TRDD2 for D (5 bases). This CDR3 has 24 residues. V shed 0 bases and J shed 0 bases, with 35 bases lying between them. Germline values: CDR1 TSWWSYY, CDR2 QGS. The CDR3 nucleotides read TGTGCTCTTGGGGAACTACCTACCCCCGTACTGAGGGTTATAAAACTACCGTACACCGATAAACTCATCTTT. This sequence encodes CALGELPTPVLRVIKLPYTDKLIF.

Ten or more counts support this clone. This sequence may be a read error, since a much larger clone differs from it by one base. This sample also contains other DNA sequences that code for the same CDR3. The chain combines TRDV1 with TRDJ1; D not resolved. The J gene comes from matching the DNA to germline here; TCRdb lacks it. The length of the CDR3 is 12 residues. V was trimmed by 9 bases and J by 8 bases, leaving 16 bases between them. Germline CDR1 and CDR2: TSWWSYY and QGS. CDR3 coding DNA: TGTGCTCTCCTAGCCCGGGGCGACAAACTCATCTTT. It encodes CALLARGDKLIF.

On this clone itself: The protein recorded in TCRdb matches a much larger clone and deviates from this DNA's translation at residue 7, suggesting a read error; the protein here is obtained by translating the DNA. The chain carries TRDV1 and TRDJ1; the match to TRDD3 covers 7 bases. CDR1 is TSWWSYY and CDR2 is QGS in the germline V gene. The ends lost 1 base at V and 1 base at J; junction bases unmatched: 21. This CDR3 is 21 amino acids long. CDR3 residues: CALGEQDSYEWGTRATDKLIF. For the CDR3, the DNA is TGTGCTCTTGGGGAACAGGACAGTTACGAGTGGGGGACACGTGCCACCGATAAACTCATCTTT.

This clone has a handful of counts. The translation of this DNA and the TCRdb protein of a much larger clone differ at residue 15, probably owing to a read error; the protein shown here is translated from the DNA. The chain couples TRDV1 to TRDJ1; 8 bases fit TRDD3. The ends lost 3 bases at V and 4 bases at J; junction bases unmatched: 28. The CDR3 is 22 residues long. Per the germline V gene, CDR1 is TSWWSYY and CDR2 is QGS. The CDR3 here is CALGEATRWGICCPWTGDKLIF. Here the CDR3 DNA reads TGTGCTCTTGGGGAGGCTACGAGGTGGGGGATTTGCTGCCCGTGGACTGGCGATAAACTCATCTTT.

This clone was detected only a few times. This DNA's translation and the protein TCRdb lists, from a much larger clone, do not match at residue 17, likely due to a read error; the protein shown is translated from the DNA. The chain links TRDV2 to TRDJ1, with TRDD3 identical over 9 bases. The J gene, left out of TCRdb, was set here by checking the DNA against germline. The CDR3 is made up of 21 amino acids. Germline lookup yields CDR1 GEAIGNYY and CDR2 EKD. The CDR3 nucleotides read TGTGCCTGTGACACCGTGCCGGTGGGGGATAAAGGGCAGGAGTACACCAATAAACTCATCTTT. Amino acid sequence: CACDTVPVGDKGQEYTNKLIF.

With regard to this clone: A far larger clone lies a single base away; this is likely a read error. This sample also contains other DNA sequences that code for the same CDR3. The rearrangement uses TRDV2 and TRDJ1; D remains unclear. This CDR3 is 16 amino acids long. From germline, CDR1 is GEAIGNYY and CDR2 EKD. V lost 0 bases and J 0 bases, leaving 13 bases between the germline ends. CDR3 amino acids: CACDTLVGPHTDKLIF. The CDR3 nucleotides read TGTGCCTGTGACACCTTGGTTGGTCCTCACACCGATAAACTCATCTTT.

This clone was counted between two and nine times. This probably arose from a read error, given a far larger clone one base away. This sample also contains other DNA sequences that code for the same CDR3. This chain uses TRDV2 with TRDJ3; TRDD3 matches 9 bases. Germline assignment: CDR1 GEAIGNYY and CDR2 EKD. There are 21 residues in the CDR3. The CDR3, as DNA: TGTGCCTGTGACCGCGTACGCTCAACTGGGGGACAACCCTGGGACACCCGACAGATGTTCTTC. It encodes CACDRVRSTGGQPWDTRQMFF.

This clone has just a few counts. A read error may be the cause here, since a much bigger clone is one base away. In the same sample, other DNA sequences code for this CDR3. The chain employs TRDV1 and TRDJ1; D is unresolved. Here the J gene came from matching the DNA to germline, since TCRdb omits it. The CDR3 has 19 residues. Trimming shortened V by 0 bases and J by 3 bases, and 23 bases separated the two germline ends. Germline lookup yields CDR1 TSWWSYY and CDR2 QGS. CDR3 coding DNA: TGTGCTCTTGGGGAACTAGTTGGCATTGGGCGGAAACAAGCCGATAAACTCATCTTT. As protein: CALGELVGIGRKQADKLIF.

With respect to this clone: The translation of this DNA and the TCRdb protein of a much larger clone differ at residue 8, probably owing to a read error; the protein shown here is translated from the DNA. V gene TRDV2 combines with J gene TRDJ1, with D possibly being TRDD3 (5 bases). The V and J ends lost 0 bases and 5 bases respectively, with 15 bases between them. The CDR3 is 15 residues long. The germline V gene encodes CDR1 GEAIGNYY and CDR2 EKD. The CDR3 coding sequence is TGTGCCTGTGACACCGTGGGGAGCCAAGGGGATAAACTCATCTTT. Translating gives CACDTVGSQGDKLIF.

This clone was counted many times. This CDR3 reads CALGERLAFLLRGTLCRYPYTDKLIF. CDR3 DNA sequence: TGTGCTCTTGGGGAACGCCTGGCCTTCCTACTCCGGGGGACACTATGCAGGTATCCGTACACCGATAAACTCATCTTT. The chain is built from TRDV1 and TRDJ1, with 9 bases lining up with TRDD2. The CDR3 contains 26 residues. J lost 0 bases, V lost 1 base, and 33 bases had no gene match. The V gene's germline CDR1 is TSWWSYY and CDR2 QGS.

The table lists this clone with a few counts. A far larger clone lies a single base away; this is likely a read error. Additional DNA sequences in this sample encode the identical CDR3. The J gene went uncalled, whereas the V gene is TRDV2. There are 14 residues in the CDR3. The germline gives CDR1 GEAIGNYY, CDR2 EKD. DNA of the CDR3: TGTGCCTGTGACACCGGAGGGCCAGGAGATAAACTCATCTTC. It codes for CACDTGGPGDKLIF.